These T cell receptor beta chains were read from a single sample in a study of cytomegalovirus exposure and HLA in healthy donors. Profiling relied on immunoSEQ multiplex PCR, and the TCRdb table lists in-frame clones only, not all of them. This repertoire shows 100,000 to 150,000 clones, around 81% found once; its top ten account for less than 0.75%. Material for sequencing was PBMCs. The receptors stem from a man aged 18 to 29 in good health and CMV-seronegative. The CDR3 runs from the conserved cysteine through the conserved F or W. A D gene is named only where the DNA matches it firmly. Clone size appears in some rows only: once, few, many, or a class for an expanded clone.

size	V	D	J	DNA	CDR3
-	TRBV7-9	TRBD1	TRBJ1-1	TGTGCCAGCAGCGAAGACCGGGACAGGGGCACTGAAGCTTTCTTT	CASSEDRDRGTEAFF
-	TRBV27	-	TRBJ2-1	TGTGCCAGCCTTCGATCCCAGGGGCTCGGCCGAGGGGAGCAGTTCTTC	CASLRSQGLGRGEQFF
once	TRBV7-2	TRBD2	TRBJ2-5	TGTGCCAGCAGCTTCCAGACTAGCGGGGAGACCCAGTACTTC	CASSFQTSGETQYF
-	TRBV7-9	TRBD2	TRBJ2-2	TGTGCCAGCCCCCTAGGCGGGCCTAGCGGGGGGCCCTGGGAGCTGTTTTTT	CASPLGGPSGGPWELFF
-	TRBV7-2	-	TRBJ1-1	TGTGCCAGCAGCTTCGGACAGCCGAACACTGAAGCTTTCTTT	CASSFGQPNTEAFF
-	TRBV4-1	-	TRBJ1-1	TGCGCCAGCACCACCGAGGTGGGGAACACTGAAGCTTTCTTT	CASTTEVGNTEAFF
-	TRBV7-8	-	TRBJ2-3	TGTGCCAGCACCTCCACGGGGAATATCCCAGATACGCAGTATTTT	CASTSTGNIPDTQYF
-	TRBV6-5	TRBD1	TRBJ2-7	TGTGCCAGCAGTGGACAGGGTGGGAACGAGCAGTACTTC	CASSGQGGNEQYF
-	TRBV27	-	TRBJ1-2	TGTGCCAGCAGGACGGGGGGCAACTATGGCTACACCTTC	CASRTGGNYGYTF
-	TRBV6-1	-	TRBJ2-7	TGTGCCAGCAGTGAAGCGCATAGTAGCTCCTACGAGCAGTACTTC	CASSEAHSSSYEQYF